Listed below are T cell receptor beta chains from one sample, sequenced in a study of T cell changes during pregnancy in multiple sclerosis. Produced via immunoSEQ multiplex PCR; TCRdb's table is partial and in-frame only. This table has fewer than 45,000 clones, 88% appearing once. The sequenced sample was CD8+ T cells from peripheral blood mononuclear cells, obtained in the third trimester of pregnancy. All receptors come from a female donor with multiple sclerosis, enrolled in a pregnancy study. Each CDR3 is given with its conserved first and last residue.

v_call cdr3_aa
TRBV28 CASSQGGGYTF
TRBV5-6 CASSIDRGEKLFF
TRBV5-1 CASSLVAVKYNEQFF
TRBV19 CASRRDGAGEAFF
TRBV27 CASSPNPGVYEQYF
TRBV9 CASSVGPRGGTEAFF
TRBV28 CASSLGTLYGYTF
TRBV7-9 CASSLTVGRGSGNTIYF
TRBV7-6 CASSSGQGAGTEAFF
TRBV11-2 CASSFTGGGETQYF
TRBV13 CASSHRTGLVTDTQYF
TRBV18 CASAPGSSVYGYTF
TRBV25-1 CASSEGQAELFF
TRBV20-1 CSDINLNEQFF
TRBV7-2 CASSPRGGTQANEQFF
TRBV30 CAWALTGDGEQYF
TRBV21-1 CASFKHRTPYEQYF
TRBV19 CASSANRDRVDTQYF
TRBV15 CATSSDTGPRVYEQYF
TRBV9 CASSPGLAGYEQYF
TRBV7-9 CASVHQGQAAPTYEQYF
TRBV15 CATSRVGQVDEQYF
TRBV11-2 CASSPLAGSYEQYF
TRBV28 CASPPRGAATDTQYF
TRBV5-4 CASSLFLAGELFF
TRBV29-1 CSALTGPYGYTF
TRBV4-1 CASSPHGTGINQPQHF
TRBV5-1 CASSLLDRAGDTQYF
TRBV10-2 CASSGGAYGYTF
TRBV27 CASSLSFGGYEQYF
TRBV2 CASRRQGGTYEQYF
TRBV10-3 CAISVAGQTYEQYF
TRBV11-2 CASSSVAGGLGYEQYF
TRBV5-6 CASSPGGAVRRKQFF
TRBV13 CASSLGVVNTEAFF
TRBV7-8 CASSHGDTLDTQYF
TRBV11-2 CASSGAGGYNEQFF
TRBV19 CASSIAGDYGYTF
TRBV7-9 CASSPRVGEDTGELFF
TRBV27 CASSTGFDEQFF
TRBV6-6 CATSAGDTDTQYF
TRBV5-6 CASSASLEAFF